This TCR beta chain comes out of a study of T cells in localized non-small cell lung cancer. Study-wide results and caveats: The study detected a median 57 of the top 100 tumor clones in adjacent lung. Higher adjacent-lung clonality was associated with shorter survival.

On this clone: Its target is not known.

Sequencing used immunoSEQ multiplex PCR; TCRdb keeps in-frame clones, though not all of them. This table holds fewer than 30,000 clones, roughly nine tenths found once. Germline loops: CDR1 SGDLS, CDR2 YYNGEE. Trimming removed 3 bases from V and 3 bases from J, with 15 bases in between. This CDR3 has 16 residues. The sample here was peripheral blood, taken before any cancer treatment. The receptor's source is a female donor of 60 years or more with stage II squamous cell lung carcinoma. The chain carries TRBV9 and TRBJ1-4; D possibly corresponds to TRBD1 (5 bases). CDR3 residues: CASSGTSGTANEKLFF. Written as DNA, the CDR3 is TGTGCCAGCAGCGGTACTTCCGGGACGGCTAATGAAAAACTGTTTTTT.